The T cell receptor (beta chain) described here comes from a study of T cell changes during pregnancy in multiple sclerosis. Sequencing was performed with immunoSEQ multiplex PCR; in TCRdb, only in-frame clones are kept and a portion is missing. The table includes about 49,000 clones, around 90% detected once. Per the germline V gene, CDR1 is SEHNR and CDR2 is FQNEAQ (reference sequence). This CDR3 is built from 15 residues. Trimming cost V 3 bases and J 2 bases; bases outside gene matches: 7. This clone was recorded a few times. The source was peripheral blood, collected after pregnancy. The receptor was isolated from a female donor in good health, enrolled as a control in a pregnancy study. The rearrangement links TRBV7-9 to TRBJ2-7, with 7 bases matching TRBD1. The CDR3 spells CASSFPAGGPYEQYF. The CDR3 region has the DNA TGTGCCAGCAGCTTTCCCGCAGGGGGTCCCTACGAGCAGTACTTC.